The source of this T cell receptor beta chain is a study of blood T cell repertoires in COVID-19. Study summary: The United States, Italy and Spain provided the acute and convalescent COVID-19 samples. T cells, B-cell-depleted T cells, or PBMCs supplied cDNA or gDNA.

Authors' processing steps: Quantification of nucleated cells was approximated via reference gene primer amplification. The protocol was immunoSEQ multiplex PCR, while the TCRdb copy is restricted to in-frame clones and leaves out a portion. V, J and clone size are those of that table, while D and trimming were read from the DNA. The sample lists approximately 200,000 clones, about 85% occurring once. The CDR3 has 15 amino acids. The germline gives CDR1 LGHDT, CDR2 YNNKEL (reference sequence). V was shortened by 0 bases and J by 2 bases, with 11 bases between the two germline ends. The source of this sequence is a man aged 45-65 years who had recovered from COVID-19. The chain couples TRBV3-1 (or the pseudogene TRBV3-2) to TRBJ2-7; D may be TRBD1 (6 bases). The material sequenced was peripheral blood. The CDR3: CASSQDLGATYEQYF. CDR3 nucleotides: TGTGCCAGCAGCCAAGATTTGGGGGCGACCTACGAGCAGTACTTC.